The sequence of this TCR beta chain was determined in a study of blood T cell repertoires in COVID-19. This clone was counted a few times. In germline, CDR1 is MGHRA, CDR2 YSYEKL. The CDR3 runs 16 residues. The V gene lost 6 bases and the J gene lost 8 bases, with 22 bases spanning the gap. This table comes from immunoSEQ multiplex PCR, and its TCRdb copy is limited to in-frame clones, with some not included. The data contain some 160,000 clones, around 75% of them singletons. Input material: peripheral blood. The sequence came from a woman of 80 years or more with acute or convalescent COVID-19. This chain connects TRBV4-1 to TRBJ1-4; TRBD1 might be the D (6 bases). CDR3 sequence reads: CASSPRLGGLGEKLFF. The CDR3 nucleotides are TGCGCCAGCAGTCCTCGACTTGGGGGCCTAGGCGAAAAACTGTTTTTT.